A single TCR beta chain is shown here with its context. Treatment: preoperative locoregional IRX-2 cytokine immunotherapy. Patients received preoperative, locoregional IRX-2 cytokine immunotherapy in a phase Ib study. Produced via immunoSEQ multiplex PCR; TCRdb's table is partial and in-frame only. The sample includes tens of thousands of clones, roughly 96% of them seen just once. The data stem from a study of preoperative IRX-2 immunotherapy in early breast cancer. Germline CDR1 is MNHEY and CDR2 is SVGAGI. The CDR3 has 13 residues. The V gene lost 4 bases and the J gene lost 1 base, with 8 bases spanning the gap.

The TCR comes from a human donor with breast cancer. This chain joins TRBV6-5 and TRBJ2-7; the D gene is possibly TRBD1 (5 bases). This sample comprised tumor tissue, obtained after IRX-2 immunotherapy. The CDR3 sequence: CASSLTGSYEQYF. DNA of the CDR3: TGTGCCAGCAGTTTAACAGGTTCCTACGAGCAGTACTTC.